Sequencing of this T cell receptor (beta chain) was carried out in a study of cytomegalovirus exposure and HLA in healthy donors. Study-level findings and limits: An analysis was carried out later, and it reportedly showed fewer N-insertions in an Asian-associated ancestry cluster than the approximately 700-donor mean. In a later analysis, most CMV-associated TCR beta chains appeared HLA-restricted.

To note about this clone: Antigen specificity is unknown.

The PCR made use of 60 Vbeta and 13 Jbeta primers. Repertoires were generated with immunoSEQ multiplex PCR, while TCRdb's copy carries only in-frame clones and drops some. The table includes approximately 120,000 clones, under 90% detected once. Per germline, CDR1 MNHEY and CDR2 SMNVEV (reference sequence). There are 16 residues in the CDR3. With 5 bases removed from V and 2 bases from J, the gap between germline ends came to 16 bases. The TCR comes from a woman in her 30s in good health and CMV-seronegative. The chain uses TRBV27 and TRBJ2-1; a possible D gene is TRBD1 (6 bases). The source material was PBMCs. CDR3 sequence: CASSPAGTHTYNEQFF. The CDR3 DNA follows: TGTGCCAGCAGTCCTGCCGGGACACACACCTACAATGAGCAGTTCTTC.